These 21 T cell receptor beta chains were sequenced from one sample in a study of PD-1 blockade in mismatch repair-deficient tumors. Profiled with immunoSEQ multiplex PCR; TCRdb holds only in-frame clones, not every one. The table shows about 84,000 clones, with roughly 80% occurring only once. The source material was peripheral blood, sampled 12 weeks after starting pembrolizumab. The receptors were sampled from an adult with mismatch repair-deficient cancer.

The chain links TRBV13 to TRBJ1-1, with 10 bases aligning to TRBD1. This CDR3 has 15 residues. V dropped 6 bases and J dropped 3; count of bases not matched to a gene: 7. The germline V gene encodes CDR1 PRHDT and CDR2 FYEKMQ (reference sequence). The DNA for the CDR3 is TGTGCCAGCAGACCGGGACAGGGGTCTTACACTGAAGCTTTCTTT. Translating gives CASRPGQGSYTEAFF.

The chain joins TRBV14 to TRBJ2-5; 8 nucleotides agree with TRBD1. The CDR3 is made up of 13 amino acids. Germline CDR1 and CDR2: SGHDN and FVKESK. The V and J ends lost 3 bases and 5 bases, in that order; junction bases with no gene match: 2. DNA for the CDR3: TGTGCCAGCAGCCAGCAGGGGGCGGAGACCCAGTACTTC. Protein sequence: CASSQQGAETQYF.

This clone was seen more than once but under ten times. This chain links TRBV5-4 with TRBJ2-3, with D possibly TRBD2 on 5 matching bases. Per the germline V gene, CDR1 is SGHNT and CDR2 is YYREEE (reference sequence). The V end was cut by 0 bases, the J end by 3 bases, with 11 bases between. The CDR3 sequence is 15 residues long. CDR3 sequence: CASSLAGIGTDTQYF. The CDR3 DNA reads TGTGCCAGCAGCTTGGCCGGGATTGGGACAGATACGCAGTATTTT. Complete variable domain (other parts from reference TRBV5-4 and TRBJ2-3): ETGVTQSPTHLIKTRGQQVTLRCSSQSGHNTVSWYQQALGQGPQFIFQYYREEENGRGNFPPRFSGLQFPNYSSELNVNALELDDSALYLCASSLAGIGTDTQYFGPGTRLTVL.

In its sample, this clone was seen once. The chain combines TRBV27 with TRBJ2-5; D possibly corresponds to TRBD2 (5 bases). V was clipped by 6 bases and J by 5 bases, with 16 bases between them. Germline CDR1 MNHEY, CDR2 SMNVEV (reference sequence). This CDR3 is 14 amino acids long. The CDR3 region has the DNA TGTGCCAGCAGGAGCGGCCGGGCGGAGGAGACCCAGTACTTC. Protein product: CASRSGRAEETQYF.

The V and J genes are TRBV5-4 and TRBJ2-7; D is possibly TRBD1 or TRBD2 (5 bases each). The CDR3 spans 12 residues. V was clipped by 5 bases and J by 3 bases, with 9 bases between them. Germline V lookup: CDR1 SGHNT, CDR2 YYREEE (reference sequence). In DNA form, the CDR3 reads TGTGCCAGCAGGGGGGAGAGCTACGAGCAGTACTTC. It is translated as CASRGESYEQYF.

The chain carries TRBV11-2 and TRBJ2-7; the match to TRBD1 covers 10 bases. V trimming: 1 base; J trimming: 6 bases; junction bases outside the gene matches: 3. CDR3 length: 14 residues. CDR1 and CDR2 (germline): SGHAT, FQNNGV. CDR3 bases: TGTGCCAGCAGCTTAGCGACAGGGGGCGGCGAGCAGTACTTC. Encoded protein: CASSLATGGGEQYF.

Points on this clone: At one end the junction does not follow the germline gene, possibly because of a read error. V gene TRBV7-7 combines with J gene TRBJ2-3; 7 nucleotides line up with TRBD1. CDR1 SSHAT and CDR2 FNYEAQ come from the germline V gene (reference sequence). This CDR3 contains 13 residues. The CDR3 region has the DNA TGTGCTAGCAGCTTGGGACAGACAGATACGCAGTATTTT. Translated, it gives CASSLGQTDTQYF.

The sample holds a few counts of this clone. This chain connects TRBV11-1 to TRBJ2-2; TRBD1 is a possible D gene (6 bases). This CDR3 spans 14 amino acids. The ends were cut back, 4 bases at V and 4 bases at J, with 10 bases in the middle. The germline V gene has CDR1 SGHAT and CDR2 FQDESV (reference sequence). CDR3 sequence: CASSSTGVTGELFF. CDR3 coding DNA: TGTGCCAGCAGCTCGACAGGAGTCACCGGGGAGCTGTTTTTT.

The rearrangement uses TRBV10-2 and TRBJ1-3; weak D call: TRBD1 (5 bases). The CDR3 totals 16 residues. V was shortened by 2 bases and J by 8 bases, with 19 bases between the two germline ends. Germline CDR1 is WSHSY and CDR2 is SAAADI. The CDR3 here is CASSEALSYPRDTIYF. For the CDR3, the DNA is TGCGCCAGCAGTGAGGCTCTTTCATACCCCAGGGACACCATATATTTT.

V usage is TRBV7-2 and J usage is TRBJ2-3; D is unclear. In germline, CDR1 is SGHTA, CDR2 FQGNSA. V lost 5 bases and J lost 1, with 13 bases in between. The CDR3 spans 15 residues. The CDR3, as DNA: TGTGCCAGCAGCCCCTGGCGGTCCGGCACAGATACGCAGTATTTT. Translating gives CASSPWRSGTDTQYF.

The J gene is TRBJ1-2, the V gene TRBV30; 9 bases are a match to TRBD1. The CDR3 is made up of 12 amino acids. Looked up from germline, CDR1 is GTSNPN and CDR2 is SVGIG (reference sequence). Trimming cost V 2 bases and J 8 bases; bases outside gene matches: 3. The CDR3 protein is CAWSTGGLGYTF. CDR3 in DNA: TGTGCCTGGAGTACAGGGGGCTTGGGCTACACCTTC. The entire variable domain, with the rest obtained from reference TRBV30 and TRBJ1-2, is as follows: SQTIHQWPATLVQPVGSPLSLECTVEGTSNPNLYWYRQAAGRGLQLLFYSVGIGQISSEVPQNLSASRPQDRQFILSSKKLLLSDSGFYLCAWSTGGLGYTFGSGTRLTVV.

V gene TRBV7-6 combines with J gene TRBJ2-1; no definite D call. CDR1 SGHVS and CDR2 FNYEAQ come from the germline V gene. The V and J ends lost 5 bases and 0 bases respectively, with 11 bases between them. The CDR3 length is 15 residues. This CDR3 is CASSHSASSYNEQFF. The CDR3 bases are TGTGCCAGCAGCCACTCGGCATCCTCCTACAATGAGCAGTTCTTC.

This clone is a singleton in its sample. The chain uses TRBV27 and TRBJ2-7; tentative D call: TRBD2 (5 bases). The germline CDR1 and CDR2 sequences are MNHEY and SMNVEV (reference sequence). The V end lost 6 bases, the J end lost 0 bases, and 12 bases lay between the germline ends. The CDR3 has 14 amino acids. CDR3 loop: CASSPDRGSYEQYF. The CDR3 DNA follows: TGTGCCAGCAGCCCTGACCGGGGCTCCTACGAGCAGTACTTC.

This clone was counted a few times. This chain joins TRBV7-2 and TRBJ1-1; tentative D call: TRBD1 (5 bases). CDR1 is SGHTA and CDR2 is FQGNSA in the germline V gene. The CDR3 covers 14 residues. V was clipped by 5 bases and J by 1 base, with 11 bases between them. The CDR3 here is CASSPLRENTEAFF. For the CDR3, the DNA is TGTGCCAGCAGCCCGCTCAGGGAGAACACTGAAGCTTTCTTT.

This clone has more than one count but fewer than ten. The J gene is TRBJ2-7, the V gene TRBV9; D gene uncertain. V was trimmed by 0 bases and J by 0 bases, leaving 4 bases between them. Germline CDR1 reads SGDLS; CDR2 reads YYNGEE. The CDR3 is 13 amino acids. The CDR3 sequence: CASSVGASYEQYF. The CDR3 DNA sequence: TGTGCCAGCAGCGTAGGTGCCTCCTACGAGCAGTACTTC.

V and J are TRBV27 and TRBJ2-1; TRBD2 matches 7 bases. The CDR3 extends over 17 amino acids. J lost 1 base, V lost 5 bases, and 11 bases had no gene match. CDR1 and CDR2 (germline): MNHEY, SMNVEV (reference sequence). Written as DNA, the CDR3 is TGTGCCAGCAGTCCGATCCAGCTAGCGGAATCCTACAATGAGCAGTTCTTC. It translates to CASSPIQLAESYNEQFF.

About this clone itself: Distinct nucleotide sequences in the sample also encode this CDR3. The chain couples TRBV5-1 to TRBJ2-5; no definite D call. Germline CDR1 reads SGHRS; CDR2 reads YFSETQ. V was cut by 1 base and J by 5 bases, with 3 bases left in between. This CDR3 is built from 11 residues. CDR3 amino acids: CASSLSETQYF. DNA for the CDR3: TGCGCCAGCAGCTTGTCGGAGACCCAGTACTTC.

The rearrangement links TRBV21-1 to TRBJ2-3; the table's D gene call, TRBD2, was not cross checked with the DNA. TRBV21-1 is flagged as a pseudogene. This CDR3 is 18 amino acids long. The CDR3 here is CASSRHRSSGVITDTQYF. For the CDR3, the DNA is TGTGCCAGCAGCCGACACAGGAGTAGCGGGGTGATCACAGATACGCAGTATTTT.

The gene calls are TRBV7-8 and TRBJ2-7; D is ambiguous. The germline V and J ends were trimmed by 1 base and 4 bases, with 17 bases remaining between them. Germline lookup yields CDR1 SGHVS and CDR2 FQNEAQ. The CDR3 has 16 residues. CDR3 in DNA: TGTGCCAGCAGCTTAGAAGCCTGGCTCCTCCCTTACGAGCAGTACTTC. It specifies CASSLEAWLLPYEQYF.

In its sample, this clone was seen once. The V and J genes are TRBV18 and TRBJ2-1, with 11 bases identical to TRBD2. Germline V gene sequence: CDR1 KGHSH, CDR2 LQKENI. The V gene end was trimmed by 3 bases and the J gene end by 7 bases; junction bases not matched to a gene: 11. The CDR3 has 17 residues. The DNA of the CDR3 is TGTGCCAGCTCACCGATGTACCTAGCGGGAGGCATTAATGAGCAGTTCTTC. Its protein product is CASSPMYLAGGINEQFF.

The CDR3: CASSDGSGEYNEQFF. CDR3 nucleotide sequence: TGTGCCAGCAGCGACGGGAGCGGAGAATACAATGAGCAGTTCTTC. J is TRBJ2-1 and V is TRBV5-4, with D perhaps TRBD2 (6 bases). V lost 4 bases and J 4 bases, leaving 15 bases between the germline ends. The V gene's germline CDR1 is SGHNT and CDR2 YYREEE (reference sequence). The CDR3 is 15 amino acids.